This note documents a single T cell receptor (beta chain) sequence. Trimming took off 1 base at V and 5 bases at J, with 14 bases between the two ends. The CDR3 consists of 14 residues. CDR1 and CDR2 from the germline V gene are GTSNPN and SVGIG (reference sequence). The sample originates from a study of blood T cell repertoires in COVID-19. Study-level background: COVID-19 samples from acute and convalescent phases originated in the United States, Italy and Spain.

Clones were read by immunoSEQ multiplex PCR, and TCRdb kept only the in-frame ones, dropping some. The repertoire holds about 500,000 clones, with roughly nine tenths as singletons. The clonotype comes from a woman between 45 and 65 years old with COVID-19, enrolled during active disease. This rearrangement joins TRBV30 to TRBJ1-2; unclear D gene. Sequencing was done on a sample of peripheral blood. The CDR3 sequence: CAWSARSGGYGYTF. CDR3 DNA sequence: TGTGCCTGGAGTGCTAGGTCCGGAGGGTATGGCTACACCTTC.